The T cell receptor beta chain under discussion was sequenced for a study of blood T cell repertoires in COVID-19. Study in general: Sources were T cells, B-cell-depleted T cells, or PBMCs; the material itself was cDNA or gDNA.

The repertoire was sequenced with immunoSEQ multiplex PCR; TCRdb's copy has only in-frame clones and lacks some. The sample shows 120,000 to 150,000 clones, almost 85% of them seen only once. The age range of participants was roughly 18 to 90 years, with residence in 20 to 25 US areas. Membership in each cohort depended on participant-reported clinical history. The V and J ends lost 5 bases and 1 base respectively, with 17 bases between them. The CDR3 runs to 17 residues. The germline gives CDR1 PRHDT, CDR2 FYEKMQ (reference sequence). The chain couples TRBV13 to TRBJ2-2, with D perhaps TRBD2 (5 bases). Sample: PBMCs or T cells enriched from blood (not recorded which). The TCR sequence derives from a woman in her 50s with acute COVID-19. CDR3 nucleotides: TGTGCCAGCAGCCTTCGTAGCGAGACTTTGAACACCGGGGAGCTGTTTTTT. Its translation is CASSLRSETLNTGELFF.